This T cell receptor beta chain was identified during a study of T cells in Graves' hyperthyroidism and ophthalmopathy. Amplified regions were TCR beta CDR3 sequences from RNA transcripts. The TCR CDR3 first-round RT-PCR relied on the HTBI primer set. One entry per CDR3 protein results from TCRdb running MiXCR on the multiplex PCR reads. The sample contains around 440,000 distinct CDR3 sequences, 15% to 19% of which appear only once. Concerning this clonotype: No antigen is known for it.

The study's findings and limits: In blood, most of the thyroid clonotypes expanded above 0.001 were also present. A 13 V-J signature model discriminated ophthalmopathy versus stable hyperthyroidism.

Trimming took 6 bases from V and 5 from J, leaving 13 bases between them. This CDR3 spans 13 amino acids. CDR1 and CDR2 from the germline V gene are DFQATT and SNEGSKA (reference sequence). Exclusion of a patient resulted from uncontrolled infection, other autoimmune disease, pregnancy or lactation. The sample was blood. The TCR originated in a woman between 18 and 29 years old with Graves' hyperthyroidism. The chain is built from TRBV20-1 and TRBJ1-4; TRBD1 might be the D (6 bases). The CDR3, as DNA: TGCAGTGCCCGGAGGGGGACCAATGAAAAACTGTTTTTT. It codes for CSARRGTNEKLFF.